This T cell receptor beta chain derives from a study of shared clonotypes between healthy human individuals. At the level of the study: The plates for each donor numbered three CD4 naive, three CD4 memory, two CD8 naive and one CD8 memory. Study-wide results and limits: Sampling covered blood only; tissue repertoires likely differ.

V lost 5 bases and J lost 0, with 9 bases in between. This CDR3 comprises 14 residues. Germline values: CDR1 SEHNR, CDR2 FQNEAQ (reference sequence). Using 200 ng DNA, tens of thousands of T cell genomes, the sorted-subset replicate PCRs were run. The assay was immunoSEQ multiplex PCR, and TCRdb's table has in-frame clones only and misses some. This sample has hundreds of thousands of clones; about 96% occur once, and the top ten carry roughly 0.1%. With respect to this clone: The target antigen is unknown.

As defined, naive CD8 cells were CD45RO-negative and positively selected for CCR7, with terminally differentiated effector memory CD45RA+ cells excluded. This TCR came from a woman aged 25 to 45 in good health. This chain links TRBV7-9 with TRBJ2-3, with D uncertain. The source material was naive CD8+ T cells sorted from blood. In DNA, the CDR3 is TGTGCCAGCAGCGTCGGACCAAGCACAGATACGCAGTATTTT. Translating gives CASSVGPSTDTQYF. The variable domain in full, completed from reference TRBV7-9 and TRBJ2-3, reads DTGVSQNPRHKITKRGQNVTFRCDPISEHNRLYWYRQTLGQGPEFLTYFQNEAQLEKSRLLSDRFSAERPKGSFSTLEIQRTEQGDSAMYLCASSVGPSTDTQYFGPGTRLTVL.